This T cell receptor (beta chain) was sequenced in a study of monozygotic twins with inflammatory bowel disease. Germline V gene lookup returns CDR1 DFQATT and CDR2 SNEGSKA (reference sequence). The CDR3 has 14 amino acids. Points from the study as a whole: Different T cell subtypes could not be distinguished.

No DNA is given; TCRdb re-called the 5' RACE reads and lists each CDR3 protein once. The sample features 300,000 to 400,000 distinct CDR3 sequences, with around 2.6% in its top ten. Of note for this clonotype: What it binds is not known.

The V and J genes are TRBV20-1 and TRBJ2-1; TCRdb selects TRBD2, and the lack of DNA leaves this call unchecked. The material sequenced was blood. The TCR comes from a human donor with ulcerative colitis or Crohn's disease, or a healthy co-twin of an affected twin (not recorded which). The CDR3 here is CSAPTSGYYNEQFF.